This T cell receptor (beta chain) was recorded in a study of T cells expressing NK-cell markers. TCRdb reprocessed the 5' RACE reads, keeping one entry per CDR3 protein, no DNA. The table lists about 150,000 distinct CDR3 sequences. CDR1 and CDR2 from the germline V gene are SGHAT and FQNNGV. There are 20 residues in the CDR3. The clonotype was recovered from a woman in her forties or fifties in good health. This chain uses TRBV11-2 with TRBJ2-3; TCRdb reports TRBD2, a call that lacks DNA to check it against. Specimen: blood T cells: a sorted CD56 or NKG2C T cell subset, CD4+ or CD8+ T cells, or bulk PBMC T cells (not recorded which). The CDR3 is CASSKTMGLAGYLGESTQYF.